This TCR beta chain was profiled in a study of T cell responses to AZD1222 COVID-19 vaccine. Findings of the study overall: Spike-specific TCR repertoires showed rising breadth and depth after two AZD1222 doses. Donors, mostly white British, included more females; clonal diversity was possibly underestimated.

As regards this clone: Its specificity is unknown.

V was clipped by 4 bases and J by 5 bases; unmatched bases: 10. Germline-derived CDR1 and CDR2 are SGHKS and YYEKEE (reference sequence). The CDR3 contains 15 residues. Only in-frame clones appear in the TCRdb table, and some are missing; sequencing was by immunoSEQ multiplex PCR. The top ten clones hold 6.5% to 9% of a sample with roughly 120,000 clones, more than 85% of them seen once. The clonotype originates from an adult in good health. The rearrangement uses TRBV5-5 and TRBJ2-5, with 8 bases that match TRBD2. Sample: peripheral blood, taken on day 0 of AZD1222 vaccination. CDR3 sequence reads: CASSRIAGIIETQYF. DNA for the CDR3: TGTGCCAGCAGCCGCATAGCGGGGATCATTGAGACCCAGTACTTC.